Listed below are T cell receptor beta chains from one sample, sequenced in a study of tumor and adjacent non-tumor tissue in lung cancer. TCRdb analysed the multiplex PCR reads with MiXCR anew, one entry per CDR3 protein. The sample lists approximately 140,000 distinct CDR3 sequences; around 61% were seen once. Specimen: lung tumor tissue. The receptor source for this set is a man aged 60-69 years with small cell lung cancer. Both conserved end residues are part of each CDR3. Each record gives: V gene, CDR3 length, CDR3 protein.

TRBV20-1	13	CSASQLDAGTQYF
TRBV11-2	16	CISSLLLGATLDEQFF
TRBV6-5	15	CASSYRRFPQDTQYF
TRBV6-1	14	CASSNWGSYTEAFF
TRBV29-1	12	CSVAPLGRPQHF
TRBV5-4	14	CASSPDYSSGELFF
TRBV20-1	12	CSASKGNYGYTF
TRBV20-1	14	CSARAILGTDTQYF
TRBV12-5	16	CASGLGQGPTTDTQYF
TRBV28	13	CASSIPLSNEQFF
TRBV12-3/TRBV12-4	15	CASSFSGRPGETQYF
TRBV25-1	15	CASSDPRGGNGELFF
TRBV4-2	13	CASSQGGNQPQHF
TRBV20-1	14	CSARQGTLNTPIHF
TRBV7-8	16	CASSSTSGSPGDTQYF
TRBV20-1	13	CRARPPGQNIQYF
TRBV6-1	16	CASSENAGASYNEQFF
TRBV10-3	14	CAIRRQTGSTEAFF
TRBV11-3	19	CASSFPGTSRTTVQETQHF
TRBV11-2	15	CASCYTREYSETHYF
TRBV11-2	16	CVSSPTPSVPLEIQYF
TRBV21-1	16	CASSKELSGVGYGCTF
TRBV7-3	13	CANSFSITAPAFF
TRBV11-3	16	CVGSLSGRTGYNEQFF
TRBV6-1	14	CASSEWGTTQGYTF
TRBV4-2	15	CASSQSMTSDYEQYF
TRBV20-1	11	CGASQGNEHYF
TRBV20-1	14	CSARDRGWNTDAFF
TRBV20-1	14	CNARGQGAFAEAFF
TRBV23-1	14	CASSQSVPENIQYF
TRBV11-2	17	CASRHLVGAGRGHEQFF
TRBV29-1	13	CSIGNGNNQPEHF
TRBV4-2	14	CASSKTNRGAEAFF
TRBV11-2	14	CTSSLARTGYGYTF
TRBV20-1	13	CSASGELAIEQYF
TRBV10-2	16	CASGGLRTSGRNEQFF
TRBV4-1	14	CASSPAWNNQRQHF
TRBV12-3/TRBV12-4	13	CASSFSGRNTIYF
TRBV20-1	16	CSARLAGGREVNEQFF
TRBV11-2	12	CARGVTGTQECF
TRBV5-1	14	CASSPAGHQETQYF
TRBV6-6	12	CASSPGHGEQYF
TRBV29-1	13	CSVFQPNTGELFF
TRBV4-2	17	CASSQDWTSGSPYEQYF
TRBV2	15	CASSEAMTATGELFF
TRBV20-1	15	CTARDRLAGWETQYF
TRBV4-2	20	CASRQGPGTSGRALHNEQFF
TRBV11-2	13	CSSSLAGANVLTF
TRBV20-1	15	CNAKGRLAGENEQFF
TRBV20-1	14	CSAGLHCVYDTQYF
TRBV20-1	15	CSASDREGSGSTTYF
TRBV4-1	14	CASSRDIPGQGEYF
TRBV6-5	15	CASSCGGQGGTEVFF